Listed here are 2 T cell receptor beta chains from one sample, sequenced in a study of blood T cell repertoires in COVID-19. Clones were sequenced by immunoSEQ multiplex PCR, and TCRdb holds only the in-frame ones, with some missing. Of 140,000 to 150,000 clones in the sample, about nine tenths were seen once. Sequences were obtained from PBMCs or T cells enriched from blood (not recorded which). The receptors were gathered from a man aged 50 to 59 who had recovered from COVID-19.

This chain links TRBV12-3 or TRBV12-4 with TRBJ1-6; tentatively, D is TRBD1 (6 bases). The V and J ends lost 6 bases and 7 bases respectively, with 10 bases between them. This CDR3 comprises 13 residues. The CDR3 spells CASRGAVNSPLHF. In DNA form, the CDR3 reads TGTGCCAGCAGGGGGGCGGTGAATTCACCCCTCCACTTT.

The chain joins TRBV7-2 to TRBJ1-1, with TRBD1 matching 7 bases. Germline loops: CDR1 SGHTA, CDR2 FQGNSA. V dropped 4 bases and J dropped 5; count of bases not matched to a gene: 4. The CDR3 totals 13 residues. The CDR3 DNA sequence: TGTGCCAGCAGCTCGGGACAGTTGACTGAAGCTTTCTTT. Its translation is CASSSGQLTEAFF.